This T cell receptor beta chain was identified in a study of T cells after yellow fever vaccination. Study-level findings and limits: Weaker, the secondary response had a peak occurring faster, on day 5 versus 15.

This clonotype was seen more than once but under ten times. The antigen remains undetermined. Trimming pared 4 bases from V and 3 bases from J, leaving 26 bases between. CDR1 is KGHDR, CDR2 SFDVKD, per germline. The CDR3 covers 19 residues. MiXCR was run by TCRdb on the 5' RACE reads, yielding one entry per CDR3 protein. The table records around 320,000 distinct CDR3 sequences, around 8.6% of them present only once. This sequence joins TRBV24-1 and TRBJ2-5, with a weak D call TRBD1 (6 bases). This TCR came from a man aged 18 to 30 who received the YFV17D yellow fever vaccine. Sequenced material: CD4+ T cells sorted from PBMCs, taken 5 days after the yellow fever booster vaccination. The CDR3 nucleotides read TGTGCCACCAGTGAAAGGGACATCTTTCGTCTGCCGGACAAAGAGACCCAGTACTTC. It is translated as CATSERDIFRLPDKETQYF.